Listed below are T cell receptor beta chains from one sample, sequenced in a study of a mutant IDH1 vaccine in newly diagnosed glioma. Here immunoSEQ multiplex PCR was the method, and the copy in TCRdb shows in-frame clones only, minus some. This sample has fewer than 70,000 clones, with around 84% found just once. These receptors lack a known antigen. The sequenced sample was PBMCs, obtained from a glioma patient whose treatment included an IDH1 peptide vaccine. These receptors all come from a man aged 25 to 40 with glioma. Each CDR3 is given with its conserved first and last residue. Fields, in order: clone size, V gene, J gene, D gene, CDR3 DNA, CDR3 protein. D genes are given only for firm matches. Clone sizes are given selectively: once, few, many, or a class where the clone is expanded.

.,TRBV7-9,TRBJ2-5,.,TGTGCCAGCAGCTCGCAAGGGATCTCCCGTGAGGAGACCCAGTACTTC,CASSSQGISREETQYF
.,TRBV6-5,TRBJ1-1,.,TGTGCCAGCACGGGGGAGGGGTTTGAAGCTTTCTTT,CASTGEGFEAFF
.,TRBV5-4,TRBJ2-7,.,TGTGCCAGCACCCTTGGGGGTGGGGCTGGTGAGCAGTACTTC,CASTLGGGAGEQYF
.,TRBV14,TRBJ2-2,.,TGTGCCAGCAGCCCACTTTTTGGGTCCGGGACCGAGGGAAACGGGGAGCTGTTTTTT,CASSPLFGSGTEGNGELFF
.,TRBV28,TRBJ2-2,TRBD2,TGTGCCAGCAGCAATTGGGAGGGCACCGGGGAGCTGTTTTTT,CASSNWEGTGELFF
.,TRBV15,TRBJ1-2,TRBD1,TGTGCCACCAGCAGGGACTTGCAGGGGGCGCAGGGCTACACCTTC,CATSRDLQGAQGYTF
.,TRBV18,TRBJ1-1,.,TGTGCCAGCTCCCCCCCCATTGCTGGGTACACTGAAGCTTTCTTT,CASSPPIAGYTEAFF
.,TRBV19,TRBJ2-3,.,TGTGCCAGTAGTATGGCGGGCCTCACAGATACGCAGTATTTT,CASSMAGLTDTQYF
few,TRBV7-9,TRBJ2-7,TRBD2,TGTGCCAGCAGCCCCCTGAGTAGCGGGGACTACGAGCAGTACTTC,CASSPLSSGDYEQYF
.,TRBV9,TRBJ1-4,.,TGTGCCAGCAGCGTACGTGGGGAAAAACTGTTTTTT,CASSVRGEKLFF
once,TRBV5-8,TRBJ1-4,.,TGTGCCAGCAGGGCAGGGCCGGGTGAAAAACTGTTTTTT,CASRAGPGEKLFF
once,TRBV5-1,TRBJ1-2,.,TGCGCCAGCAGCTTGGGGCAGGAAGGAGGCTACACCTTC,CASSLGQEGGYTF
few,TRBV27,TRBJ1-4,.,TGTGCCAGCAGTTTAACGGGGGCGCACGAAAAACTGTTTTTT,CASSLTGAHEKLFF
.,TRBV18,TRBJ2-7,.,TGTGCCAGCTCACTCTACGTTGGGACGTTATACGAGCAGTACTTC,CASSLYVGTLYEQYF
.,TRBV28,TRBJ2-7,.,TGTGCCAGCAGTCGCACTCTAGGGCGCGAGCAGTACTTC,CASSRTLGREQYF
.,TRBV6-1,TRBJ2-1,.,TGTGCCAGCAGCGACTTCAGCTCCTACAATGAGCAGTTCTTC,CASSDFSSYNEQFF
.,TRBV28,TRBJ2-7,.,TGTGCCAGCAGTTTATGGGGGTTTTCGGGTGAGCAGTACTTC,CASSLWGFSGEQYF
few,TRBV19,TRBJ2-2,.,TGTGCCAGTAGTAAGAGGAGGGGACTCATCGGGGAGCTGTTTTTT,CASSKRRGLIGELFF
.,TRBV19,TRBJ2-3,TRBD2,TGTGCCAGTAGTCTGACTAGCGGGGGTTTCGCAGATACGCAGTATTTT,CASSLTSGGFADTQYF
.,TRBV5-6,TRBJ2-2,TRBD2,TGTGCCAGCAGCTGGCCTAGCGGGAGCGACACCGGGGAGCTGTTTTTT,CASSWPSGSDTGELFF
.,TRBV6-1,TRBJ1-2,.,TGTGCCAGCAGTGATACACTCAGAAGCTATGGCTACACCTTC,CASSDTLRSYGYTF
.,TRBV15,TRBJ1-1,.,TGTGCCACCAGCAGAGTGGGAAGCACTGAAGCTTTCTTT,CATSRVGSTEAFF
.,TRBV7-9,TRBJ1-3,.,TGTGCCAGCAGCTCCGGACAGAGCTCTGGAAACACCATATATTTT,CASSSGQSSGNTIYF
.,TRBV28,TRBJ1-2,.,TGTGCCAGCAGTCAAGGAGGATACTATGGCTACACCTTC,CASSQGGYYGYTF
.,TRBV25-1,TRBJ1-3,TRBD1,TGTGCCAGCAGCATCACAGGGGGACACACCATATATTTT,CASSITGGHTIYF
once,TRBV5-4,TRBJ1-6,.,TGTGCCAGCAGCCCGGACAGTTACCCGGGATCACCCCTCCACTTT,CASSPDSYPGSPLHF
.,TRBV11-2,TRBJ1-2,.,TGTGCCAGCAGCTTGGTCAGGGGAGCGGGAGGCTACACCTTC,CASSLVRGAGGYTF
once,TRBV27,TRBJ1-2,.,TGTGCCAGCAGTTTGGGGCAGGGAGGATTTAGTGGCTACACCTTC,CASSLGQGGFSGYTF
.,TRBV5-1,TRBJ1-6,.,TGCGCCAGCAGCTTGGTGGAAGAAAATTCACCCCTCCACTTT,CASSLVEENSPLHF
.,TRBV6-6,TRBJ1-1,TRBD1,TGTGCCAGCATCGCCAGGGGGGGGGCTGAAGCTTTCTTT,CASIARGGAEAFF
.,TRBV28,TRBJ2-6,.,TGTGCCAGCAGTTTATTTAGGGCTGGGGCCAACGTCCTGACTTTC,CASSLFRAGANVLTF
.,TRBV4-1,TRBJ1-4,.,TGCGCCAGCAGCCAAACAGGGAATCCCGAAAAACTGTTTTTT,CASSQTGNPEKLFF
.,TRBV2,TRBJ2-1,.,TGTGCCAGCTGGGGGACCAGCCTAGTCAATGAGCAGTTCTTC,CASWGTSLVNEQFF
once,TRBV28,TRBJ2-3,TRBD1,TGTGCCGGAGGGGGACAGGGTGTCGGAGATACGCAGTATTTT,CAGGGQGVGDTQYF
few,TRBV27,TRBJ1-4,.,TGTGCCAGCAGCACCGGGACATCTCCCGAAAAACTGTTTTTT,CASSTGTSPEKLFF
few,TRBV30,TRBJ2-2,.,TGTGCCTGGAATAGGGCGGTGGGAGGCGGGGAGCTGTTTTTT,CAWNRAVGGGELFF
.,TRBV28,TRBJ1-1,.,TGTGCCAGCAGTCTAAGGTACACTGAAGCTTTCTTT,CASSLRYTEAFF
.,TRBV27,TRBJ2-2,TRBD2,TGTGCCAGCAGTTTACTAGCGGAGTCGGGCACCGGGGAGCTGTTTTTT,CASSLLAESGTGELFF
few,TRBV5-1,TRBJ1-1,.,TGCGCCAGCACGGCGGGTATGATGAACACTGAAGCTTTCTTT,CASTAGMMNTEAFF
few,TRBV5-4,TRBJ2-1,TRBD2,TGTGCCAGCAGCCCAAGCGGGGGAGTCTACAATGAGCAGTTCTTC,CASSPSGGVYNEQFF
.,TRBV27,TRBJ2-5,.,TGTGCCAGCAGGAGGACCAGACTGGAGACCCAGTACTTC,CASRRTRLETQYF
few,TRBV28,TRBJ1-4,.,TGTGCCAGCAGCCTGTCCGCCACAGGGTTTGAAAAACTGTTTTTT,CASSLSATGFEKLFF
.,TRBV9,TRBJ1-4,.,TGTGCCAGCAGCGTCGTACAGAATGAAAAACTGTTTTTT,CASSVVQNEKLFF
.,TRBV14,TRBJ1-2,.,TGTACCAGCAGCCAAGATCTAAGGGGGAACTATGGCTACACCTTC,CTSSQDLRGNYGYTF
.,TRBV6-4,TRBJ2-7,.,TGTGCCAACCAAGGGAAGGAACCCACCTACGAGCAGTACTTC,CANQGKEPTYEQYF
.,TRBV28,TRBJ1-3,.,TGTGCCGTCGACTCTGGAAACACCATATATTTT,CAVDSGNTIYF
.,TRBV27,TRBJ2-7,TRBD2,TGTGCCAGCAGTTTCGGGACTAGCGGCGAGCAGTACTTC,CASSFGTSGEQYF
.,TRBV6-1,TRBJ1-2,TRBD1,TGTGCCAGCAGGAGACTGGACAGGGCTAACTATGGCTACACCTTC,CASRRLDRANYGYTF
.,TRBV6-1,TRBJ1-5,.,TGTGCCAGCAGTGACAGGTGGGATCAGCCCCAGCATTTT,CASSDRWDQPQHF
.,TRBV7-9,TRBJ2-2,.,TGTGCCAGCAGCTTAAGCTTATGGCAGTCGGACACCGGGGAGCTGTTTTTT,CASSLSLWQSDTGELFF